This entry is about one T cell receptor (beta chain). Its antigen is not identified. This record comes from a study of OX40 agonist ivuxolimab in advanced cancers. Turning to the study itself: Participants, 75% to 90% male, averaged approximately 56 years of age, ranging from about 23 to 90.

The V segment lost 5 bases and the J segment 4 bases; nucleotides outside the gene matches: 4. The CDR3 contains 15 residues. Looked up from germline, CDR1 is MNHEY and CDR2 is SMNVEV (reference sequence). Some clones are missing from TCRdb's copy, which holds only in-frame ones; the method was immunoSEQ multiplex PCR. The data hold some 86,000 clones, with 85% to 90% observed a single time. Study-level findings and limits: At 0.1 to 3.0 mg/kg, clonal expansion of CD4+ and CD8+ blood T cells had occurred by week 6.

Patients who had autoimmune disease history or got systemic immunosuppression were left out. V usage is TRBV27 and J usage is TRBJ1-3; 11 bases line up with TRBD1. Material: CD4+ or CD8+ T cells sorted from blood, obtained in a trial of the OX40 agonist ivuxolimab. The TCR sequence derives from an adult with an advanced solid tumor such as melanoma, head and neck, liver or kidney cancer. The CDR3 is CASSNGQGAGNTIYF. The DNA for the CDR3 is TGTGCCAGCAGTAACGGACAGGGGGCAGGAAACACCATATATTTT.